This TCR beta chain was identified in a study of Graves' ophthalmopathy and Graves' hyperthyroidism. Study conclusions and caveats: Blood also harbored most expanded thyroid clonotypes above 0.001 frequency. A 13-signature model separated ophthalmopathy from stable hyperthyroidism, reaching 85% to 90% sensitivity and 80% to 83% specificity cross-validated. The model forecast ophthalmopathy progression, reaching about 70% sensitivity and about 75% specificity.

TCR beta CDR3 amplification used RNA transcripts. HTBI-primed RT-PCR formed the first round, and a multiplex PCR formed the second. TCRdb reprocessed the multiplex PCR reads via MiXCR and lists one record per CDR3 protein. This table has approximately 500,000 distinct CDR3 sequences, about 15% appearing once. This CDR3 has 15 residues. The V gene lost 7 bases and the J gene lost 3 bases, with 18 bases spanning the gap. Germline assignment: CDR1 MNHNS and CDR2 SASEGT. As to this clonotype: Its cognate antigen is unknown.

Presentation of ophthalmopathy in the donors involved moderate-to-severe activity, CAS ≥3, NOSPECS ≥4 and a duration under 3 months. The specimen sequenced was blood. J is TRBJ1-2 and V is TRBV6-1; no clear D gene. This TCR derives from a woman in her thirties with Graves' ophthalmopathy. The CDR3 bases are TGTGCCAGCAACAAGGCAAGGGATGGAGACTATGGCTACACCTTC. Its protein product is CASNKARDGDYGYTF.